Listed below are T cell receptor beta chains from one sample, sequenced in a study of T-cell reconstitution after alpha-beta-depleted transplantation in children. Each CDR3 protein gets one entry after TCRdb re-called the PCR reads with MiXCR. The table shows about 400,000 distinct CDR3 sequences, with roughly 22% occurring only once. Here the sequenced sample was PBMCs from the stem cell graft donor, taken from the stem cell graft. The receptors originated from a human donor who donated a stem cell graft to a child with acute myeloid leukemia. Both conserved end residues are part of each CDR3. Fields, in order: CDR3 length, D gene, J gene, clone size, V gene, CDR3 DNA, CDR3 protein. A D gene is named only where the DNA matches it firmly. The listing skips clone size in some rows; elsewhere it reads once, few, many or a size class.

>14|NA|TRBJ2-7|many|TRBV6-1
TGTGCCAGCACCAGGGACCCGTCCTCCTACGAGCAGTACTTC
CASTRDPSSYEQYF
>14|TRBD2|TRBJ2-7|NA|TRBV29-1
TGCAGCGCGGCTCGAGCGGGAGCTTCCTACGAGCAGTACTTC
CSAARAGASYEQYF
>15|TRBD2|TRBJ2-2|NA|TRBV20-1
TGCAGTGCGCCGGGGCGGGAGGAGTACCCCGGGGAGCTGTTTTTT
CSAPGREEYPGELFF
>14|TRBD1|TRBJ2-7|few|TRBV20-1
TGCAGTGCTAGCGGGGACAGGGGGTTGTACGAGCAGTACTTC
CSASGDRGLYEQYF
>16|NA|TRBJ1-1|NA|TRBV11-2
TGTGCCAGCAGCACCGGGACCCAAGGCATGAACACTGAAGCTTTCTTT
CASSTGTQGMNTEAFF
>13|NA|TRBJ1-1|NA|TRBV29-1
TGCAGCGTTGAAGACCCAAGTGGGACTGAAGCTTTCTTT
CSVEDPSGTEAFF
>13|TRBD1|TRBJ1-2|NA|TRBV7-9
TGTGCCAGCAGCCCTTCAGGGGGCTCTGGCTACACCTTC
CASSPSGGSGYTF
>14|TRBD2|TRBJ2-7|NA|TRBV20-1
TGCAGTGCTCGTCAGCGGGATACACCCTACGAGCAGTACTTC
CSARQRDTPYEQYF
>13|NA|TRBJ1-1|once|TRBV6-6
TGTGCCAGCAACATAGCTGGGGATACTGAAGCTTTCTTT
CASNIAGDTEAFF
>14|TRBD1|TRBJ1-2|few|TRBV5-1
TGCGCCAGCAGCTTGGGGACAGGGGCGAGAGGCTACACCTTC
CASSLGTGARGYTF
>12|NA|TRBJ2-7|few|TRBV29-1
TGCAGCGTTGGCGGGGATGGGTACGAGCAGTACTTC
CSVGGDGYEQYF
>13|NA|TRBJ1-4|NA|TRBV20-1
TGCAGTGCTAGAGAGGGCCGGGATGAAAAACTGTTTTTT
CSAREGRDEKLFF
>16|TRBD1|TRBJ2-1|NA|TRBV24-1
TGTGCCACCAGTGATCCAGCAGGGGGCTGGTACAATGAGCAGTTCTTC
CATSDPAGGWYNEQFF
>15|TRBD1|TRBJ1-4|few|TRBV5-1
TGCGCCAGCAGCATTGGACAGGGACGGTACGAAAAACTGTTTTTT
CASSIGQGRYEKLFF
>13|NA|TRBJ1-2|many|TRBV10-3
TGTGCCATCAGTGAGTCGGGACATCGGGGCTACACCTTC
CAISESGHRGYTF
>15|NA|TRBJ2-7|NA|TRBV15
TGTGCCACCAGAAGGAGAGACGGGAGCTCCTACGAGCAGTACTTC
CATRRRDGSSYEQYF
>14|NA|TRBJ2-2|many|TRBV24-1
TGTGCCACCAGTGCGCCGGAGAACACCGGGGAGCTGTTTTTT
CATSAPENTGELFF
>15|NA|TRBJ2-2|NA|TRBV27
TGTGCCAGCCGACTGGGCCAGCGTAGCACCGGGGAGCTGTTTTTT
CASRLGQRSTGELFF
>14|TRBD1|TRBJ2-5|NA|TRBV20-1
TGCAGTGCCCCGGGACAGTCGTACCAAGAGACCCAGTACTTC
CSAPGQSYQETQYF
>14|TRBD1|TRBJ2-5|NA|TRBV19
TGTGCCAGTAGTATAGCGGGACAGAAAGAGACCCAGTACTTC
CASSIAGQKETQYF
>14|TRBD1|TRBJ2-1|NA|TRBV3-1
TGTGCCAGCAGCCCGGGACAGGGGGCTAATGAGCAGTTCTTC
CASSPGQGANEQFF
>14|NA|TRBJ2-7|NA|TRBV27
TGTGCCAGCAGTTTAATAGCTTTTCCTGGGGAGCAGTACTTC
CASSLIAFPGEQYF
>16|NA|TRBJ2-5|NA|TRBV11-2
TGTGCCAGCAGCCCCACCGGCTTCGGGGGGCCAGAGACCCAGTACTTC
CASSPTGFGGPETQYF
>15|TRBD1|TRBJ2-1|NA|TRBV20-1
TGCAGTGCTAGAGGGACGGGACAGTCCTACAATGAGCAGTTCTTC
CSARGTGQSYNEQFF
>15|NA|TRBJ2-1|few|TRBV20-1
TGCAGTGCTAGAGGAGGTTTCCGCTCCTACAATGAGCAGTTCTTC
CSARGGFRSYNEQFF
>15|NA|TRBJ1-2|few|TRBV28
TGTGCCAGCACGCTAGGGCAGACCCGCGACTATGGCTACACCTTC
CASTLGQTRDYGYTF
>14|TRBD1|TRBJ1-4|NA|TRBV27
TGTGCCAGCAGTTTGACAGGGGGTGATGAAAAACTGTTTTTT
CASSLTGGDEKLFF
>16|TRBD2|TRBJ2-5|NA|TRBV5-1
TGCGCCAGCAGCCCCCGGACTAGCGGGAGTAGTGAGACCCAGTACTTC
CASSPRTSGSSETQYF
>13|NA|TRBJ2-7|few|TRBV5-1
TGCGCCAGCAGCTTGGCGCGGGAACGCGAGCAGTACTTC
CASSLAREREQYF
>17|TRBD2|TRBJ2-1|NA|TRBV4-2
TGTGCCAGCAGCCAAGATTCAGGAGCGGGGGCCTACAATGAGCAGTTCTTC
CASSQDSGAGAYNEQFF
>15|TRBD1|TRBJ2-3|NA|TRBV18
TGTGCCAGCTCCCCGGGACAGGAGAGACCAGATACGCAGTATTTT
CASSPGQERPDTQYF
>15|TRBD2|TRBJ2-3|few|TRBV29-1
TGCAGCGTTGAAGAGTCGGGAGGGTTTGTAGATACGCAGTATTTT
CSVEESGGFVDTQYF
>16|TRBD2|TRBJ2-1|NA|TRBV9
TGTGCCAGCAGCGTAGGAGGGACTAGCGGGACGAATGAGCAGTTCTTC
CASSVGGTSGTNEQFF
>19|TRBD2|TRBJ2-3|NA|TRBV29-1
TGCAGCGTTGAAGATTATAGACTAGCGGGAGCTTCTAGCACAGATACGCAGTATTTT
CSVEDYRLAGASSTDTQYF
>17|NA|TRBJ2-2|few|TRBV20-1
TGCAGTGCTAAAGGGCCCCAGGCAGGGGTAAACACCGGGGAGCTGTTTTTT
CSAKGPQAGVNTGELFF
>15|NA|TRBJ2-7|many|TRBV7-2
TGTGCCAGCAGCCCGCGTTGGGGCGCATCCTACGAGCAGTACTTC
CASSPRWGASYEQYF
>15|NA|TRBJ2-1|few|TRBV24-1
TGTGCCACCAGTGCTGGGGGGATCTCCTACAATGAGCAGTTCTTC
CATSAGGISYNEQFF
>16|NA|TRBJ2-5|few|TRBV5-1
TGCGCCAGCAGCGACGCCGGGACTCCATACCAAGAGACCCAGTACTTC
CASSDAGTPYQETQYF
>14|NA|TRBJ2-2|NA|TRBV7-2
TGTGCCAGCAGCGCGGGACCGAGCACCGGGGAGCTGTTTTTT
CASSAGPSTGELFF
>14|TRBD1|TRBJ2-7|many|TRBV12-3/TRBV12-4
TGTGCCAGCAGTTCCGGGACAGGGTCTCGCGAGCAGTACTTC
CASSSGTGSREQYF
>13|NA|TRBJ2-7|NA|TRBV24-1
TGTGCCACCAGTGACCGTCTTTTGGCCGAGCAGTACTTC
CATSDRLLAEQYF
>15|TRBD2|TRBJ2-1|NA|TRBV7-6
TGTGCCAGCAGCCATAGACTAGCGGGGTACAATGAGCAGTTCTTC
CASSHRLAGYNEQFF
>16|TRBD2|TRBJ2-5|NA|TRBV7-2
TGTGCCAGCAGCTTAACTAGCGGGATGAGATACGAGACCCAGTACTTC
CASSLTSGMRYETQYF
>13|NA|TRBJ1-1|few|TRBV12-3/TRBV12-4
TGTGCCAGCAGTCCCCCAGAGCCGTCGGAAGCTTTCTTT
CASSPPEPSEAFF
>15|TRBD2|TRBJ2-3|few|TRBV28
TGTGCCAGCACCCTCAGCGGGAGTGTAAAGGATACGCAGTATTTT
CASTLSGSVKDTQYF
>11|NA|TRBJ2-7|NA|TRBV20-1
TGCAGTGCTAGAGTATTTCACGAGCAGTACTTC
CSARVFHEQYF
>12|NA|TRBJ2-7|NA|TRBV20-1
TGCAGTGCTAGAGGGGCCGGGGTTGAGCAGTACTTC
CSARGAGVEQYF
>16|NA|TRBJ2-3|NA|TRBV7-9
TGTGCCAGCAGCTTATTCCGGTACACTAGCACAGATACGCAGTATTTT
CASSLFRYTSTDTQYF
>16|NA|TRBJ2-1|many|TRBV4-1
TGCGCCAGCAGCCGGGGGGATCCTGGGGTTAATGGTGAGCAGTTCTTC
CASSRGDPGVNGEQFF
>11|NA|TRBJ2-3|many|TRBV6-6
TGTGCCAGCACCGGCACAGATACGCAGTATTTT
CASTGTDTQYF
>14|TRBD1|TRBJ2-7|few|TRBV12-3/TRBV12-4
TGTGCCAGCAGCCCCGGGACAGGGGTAGACGAGCAGTACTTC
CASSPGTGVDEQYF
>15|TRBD1|TRBJ2-5|NA|TRBV28
TGTGCCAGCAGTCCGGGACAGGGTATCAGCGAGACCCAGTACTTC
CASSPGQGISETQYF
>16|NA|TRBJ2-1|NA|TRBV5-1
TGCGCCAGCAGCTTGGCCGACATCTTCTCCTACAATGAGCAGTTCTTC
CASSLADIFSYNEQFF
>14|TRBD2|TRBJ2-7|NA|TRBV4-3
TGCGCCAGCAGCCCCGGACGCGGGAGTAACGAGCAGTACTTC
CASSPGRGSNEQYF
>14|NA|TRBJ1-1|many|TRBV6-1
TGTGCCAGCAGTGAAAATTGGGAGAACACTGAAGCTTTCTTT
CASSENWENTEAFF
>11|NA|TRBJ2-1|few|TRBV20-1
TGCAGTGCTAGAAGTTTCAATGAGCAGTTCTTC
CSARSFNEQFF
>16|TRBD2|TRBJ2-3|NA|TRBV7-9
TGTGCCAGCACCCCCCCCCAGCGGGAAAGGTCAGATACGCAGTATTTT
CASTPPQRERSDTQYF
>13|TRBD1|TRBJ2-1|NA|TRBV4-3
TGCGCCAGCAGCCAAGAAGGACAGGGGTTAAAATTCTTC
CASSQEGQGLKFF
>11|NA|TRBJ1-2|medium-sized|TRBV4-1
TGCGCCAGCAGCCAAGATTGGAGCTACACCTTC
CASSQDWSYTF